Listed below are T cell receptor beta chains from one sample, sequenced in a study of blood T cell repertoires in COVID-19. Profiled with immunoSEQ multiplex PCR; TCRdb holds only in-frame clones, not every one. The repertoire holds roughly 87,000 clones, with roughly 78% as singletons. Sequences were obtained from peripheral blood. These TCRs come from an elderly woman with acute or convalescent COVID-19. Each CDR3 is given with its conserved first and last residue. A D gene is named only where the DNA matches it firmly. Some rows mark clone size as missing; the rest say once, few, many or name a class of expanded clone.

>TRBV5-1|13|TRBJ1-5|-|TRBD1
CASSSTGNQPQHF
TGCGCCAGCAGCTCGACAGGGAATCAGCCCCAGCATTTT
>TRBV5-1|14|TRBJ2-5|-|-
CASSFDRNQETQYF
TGCGCCAGCAGCTTTGACAGAAACCAAGAGACCCAGTACTTC
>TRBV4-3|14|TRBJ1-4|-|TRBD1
CASSLRGLDEKLFF
TGCGCCAGCAGCCTCAGGGGGCTGGATGAAAAACTGTTTTTT
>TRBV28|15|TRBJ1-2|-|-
CASSFLDEANYGYTF
TGTGCCAGCAGTTTTCTAGATGAAGCTAACTATGGCTACACCTTC
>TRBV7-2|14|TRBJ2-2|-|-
CASSLVRKTGELFF
TGTGCCAGCAGCTTAGTGAGGAAAACCGGGGAGCTGTTTTTT
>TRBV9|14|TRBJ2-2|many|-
CASSEQQATGELFF
TGTGCCAGCAGCGAACAACAGGCTACCGGGGAGCTGTTTTTT
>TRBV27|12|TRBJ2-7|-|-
CATTGNLYEQYF
TGTGCCACCACCGGGAACTTATACGAGCAGTACTTC
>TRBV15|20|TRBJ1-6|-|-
CATSSLMGGTEKDYNSPLHF
TGTGCCACCAGCTCTTTGATGGGGGGAACAGAAAAGGACTATAATTCACCCCTCCACTTT
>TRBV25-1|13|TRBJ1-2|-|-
CASSEQQLSGYTF
TGTGCCAGCAGTGAACAACAGCTTTCGGGCTACACCTTC
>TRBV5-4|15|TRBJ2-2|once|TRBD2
CASSSGTRDTGELFF
TGTGCCAGCAGTTCCGGGACTAGGGACACCGGGGAGCTGTTTTTT